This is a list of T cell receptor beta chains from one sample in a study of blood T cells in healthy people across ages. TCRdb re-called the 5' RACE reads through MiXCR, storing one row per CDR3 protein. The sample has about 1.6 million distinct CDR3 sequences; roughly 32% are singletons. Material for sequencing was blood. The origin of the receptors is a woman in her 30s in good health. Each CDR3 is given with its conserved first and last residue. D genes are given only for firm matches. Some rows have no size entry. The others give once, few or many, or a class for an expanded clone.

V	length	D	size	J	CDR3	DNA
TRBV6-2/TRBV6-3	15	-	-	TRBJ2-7	CASSPLVGKNYEQYF	TGTGCCAGCAGCCCACTAGTGGGAAAGAACTACGAGCAGTACTTC
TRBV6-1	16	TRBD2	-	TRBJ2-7	CASREGLAGFSYEQYF	TGTGCCAGCAGAGAAGGACTAGCGGGTTTCTCCTACGAGCAGTACTTC
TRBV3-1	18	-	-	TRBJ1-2	CASSQDRRAAYRDGGYTF	TGTGCCAGCAGCCAAGATAGGAGAGCAGCCTATCGGGACGGTGGCTACACCTTC
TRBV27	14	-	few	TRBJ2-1	CASSSGHADNEQFF	TGTGCCAGCAGTAGCGGACACGCTGACAATGAGCAGTTCTTC
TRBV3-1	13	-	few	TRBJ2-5	CASSQRGWETQYF	TGTGCCAGCAGCCAAAGGGGATGGGAGACCCAGTACTTC
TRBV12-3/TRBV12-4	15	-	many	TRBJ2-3	CASRFSEIRTDTQYF	TGTGCCAGCAGATTTAGCGAAATTCGCACAGATACGCAGTATTTT
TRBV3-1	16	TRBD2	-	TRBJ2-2	CASSQGLAGATGELFF	TGTGCCAGCAGCCAAGGCCTAGCGGGAGCCACCGGGGAGCTGTTTTTT
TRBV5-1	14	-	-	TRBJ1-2	CASSSTGFYYGYTF	TGCGCCAGCAGCTCTACAGGGTTCTACTATGGCTACACCTTC
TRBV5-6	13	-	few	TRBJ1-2	CASSLKGELGYTF	TGTGCCAGCAGCTTGAAGGGAGAACTTGGCTACACCTTC
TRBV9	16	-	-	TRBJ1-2	CASSEAGTLGPYGYTF	TGTGCCAGCAGCGAAGCCGGGACGTTAGGTCCCTATGGCTACACCTTC
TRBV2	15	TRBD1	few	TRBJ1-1	CASSGGRGLNTEAFF	TGTGCCAGCAGTGGAGGGAGGGGGCTAAACACTGAAGCTTTCTTT
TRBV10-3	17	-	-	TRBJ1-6	CAISEGGPNTGNPPLHF	TGTGCCATCAGTGAGGGGGGGCCGAATACCGGGAATCCACCCCTCCACTTT
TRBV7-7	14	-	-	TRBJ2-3	CTSSPSASTDTQYF	TGTACCAGCAGCCCTAGCGCTAGCACAGATACGCAGTATTTT
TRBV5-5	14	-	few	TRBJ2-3	CATRPHPSTDTQYF	TGTGCCACCAGACCCCACCCTAGCACAGATACGCAGTATTTT
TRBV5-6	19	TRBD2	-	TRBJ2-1	CASSFFFVSREPWGNEQFF	TGTGCCAGCAGCTTTTTTTTCGTTTCGCGGGAGCCCTGGGGAAATGAGCAGTTCTTC
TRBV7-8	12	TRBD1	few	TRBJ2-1	CASSARTGDRFF	TGTGCCAGCAGCGCGCGGACAGGGGATCGGTTCTTC
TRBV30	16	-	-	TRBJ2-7	CAWSHRLGTATYEQYF	TGTGCCTGGAGTCATCGATTAGGGACGGCAACCTACGAGCAGTACTTC
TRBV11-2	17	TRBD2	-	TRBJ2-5	CASSLDSGLAEQETQYF	TGTGCCAGCAGCTTAGACTCGGGACTAGCGGAACAAGAGACCCAGTACTTC
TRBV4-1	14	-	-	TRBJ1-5	CASNQVLSNQPQHF	TGCGCCAGCAACCAAGTTCTTAGCAATCAGCCCCAGCATTTT
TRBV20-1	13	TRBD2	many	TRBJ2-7	CSAKAGGQYEQYF	TGCAGTGCCAAAGCGGGGGGGCAGTACGAGCAGTACTTC
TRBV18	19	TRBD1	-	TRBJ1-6	CASSPSGQGIREYNSPLHF	TGTGCCAGCTCACCATCGGGACAGGGTATCCGAGAGTATAATTCACCCCTCCACTTT
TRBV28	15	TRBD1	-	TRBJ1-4	CASTEPQGAIEKLFF	TGTGCCAGCACCGAGCCACAGGGGGCGATTGAAAAACTGTTTTTT
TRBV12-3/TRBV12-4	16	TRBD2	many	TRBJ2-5	CATTPGSGGTGETQYF	TGTGCCACTACACCCGGAAGCGGGGGAACGGGAGAGACCCAGTACTTC
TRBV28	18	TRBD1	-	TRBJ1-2	CASSSPGTATTISYGYTF	TGTGCCAGCAGTTCCCCCGGGACAGCGACTACTATTAGCTATGGCTACACCTTC
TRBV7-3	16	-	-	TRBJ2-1	CASSEGLGVGYNEQFF	TGTGCCAGCAGCGAAGGTCTGGGGGTCGGGTACAATGAGCAGTTCTTC
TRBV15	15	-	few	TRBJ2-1	CATSRDPGGRNEQFF	TGTGCCACCAGCAGAGATCCAGGGGGGAGGAATGAGCAGTTCTTC
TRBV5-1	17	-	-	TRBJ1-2	CASAPARVEVLGYGYTF	TGCGCCAGCGCCCCCGCGCGGGTGGAAGTATTGGGCTATGGCTACACCTTC
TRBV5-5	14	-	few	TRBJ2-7	CASTVGPSSYEQYF	TGTGCCAGCACGGTAGGCCCCAGCTCCTACGAGCAGTACTTC
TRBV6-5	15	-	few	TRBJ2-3	CASTRGPNDYYTQYF	TGTGCCAGCACCCGCGGACCCAACGATTACTATACGCAGTATTTT
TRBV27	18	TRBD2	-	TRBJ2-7	CASSLQFPGTSDAYEQYF	TGTGCCAGCAGTTTACAGTTCCCCGGGACTAGCGATGCCTACGAGCAGTACTTC
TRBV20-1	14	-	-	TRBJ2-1	CSAYGRLSYNEQFF	TGCAGTGCCTATGGCCGGCTCTCCTACAATGAGCAGTTCTTC
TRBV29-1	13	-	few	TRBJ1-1	CSVERGGDTEAFF	TGCAGCGTGGAGCGGGGAGGGGACACTGAAGCTTTCTTT
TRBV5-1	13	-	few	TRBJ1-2	CASSLWGDSGYTF	TGCGCCAGCAGCTTGTGGGGGGACTCTGGCTACACCTTC
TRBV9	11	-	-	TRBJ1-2	CASSFLGSYTF	TGTGCCAGCAGCTTCCTCGGTAGCTACACCTTC
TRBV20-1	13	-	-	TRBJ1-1	CSAPTVMNTEAFF	TGCAGTGCCCCGACAGTAATGAACACTGAAGCTTTCTTT
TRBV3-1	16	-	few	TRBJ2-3	CASSQDLAVSTDTQYF	TGTGCCAGCAGCCAGGACCTAGCAGTTAGCACAGATACGCAGTATTTT
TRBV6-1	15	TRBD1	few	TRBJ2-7	CASRPRTGSTYEQYF	TGTGCCAGCAGGCCCAGGACAGGTTCAACCTACGAGCAGTACTTC
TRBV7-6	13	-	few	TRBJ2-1	CASSLARLNEQFF	TGTGCCAGCAGCTTAGCCAGACTTAATGAGCAGTTCTTC
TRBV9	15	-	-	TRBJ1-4	CASSVTGDNGEKLFF	TGTGCCAGCAGCGTAACGGGGGACAACGGTGAAAAACTGTTTTTT
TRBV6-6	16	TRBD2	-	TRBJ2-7	CASTKGLAGLPYEQYF	TGTGCCAGCACTAAAGGACTAGCGGGGCTTCCCTACGAGCAGTACTTC
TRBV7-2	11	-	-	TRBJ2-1	CACSRTNEQFF	TGTGCCTGCAGCCGCACCAATGAGCAGTTCTTC
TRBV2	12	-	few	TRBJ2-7	CATIGQTYEQYF	TGTGCCACCATCGGACAGACCTACGAGCAGTACTTC
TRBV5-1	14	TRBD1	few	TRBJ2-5	CASNPPGQGETQYF	TGCGCCAGCAACCCCCCAGGACAGGGAGAGACCCAGTACTTC